This TCR beta chain comes out of a study of blood T cell repertoires in COVID-19. Looking at the study overall: Specimens from acute and convalescent COVID-19 originated in the United States, Italy and Spain.

Per the original data handling: Estimated nucleated cell counts came from reference gene primer amplification. The assay was immunoSEQ multiplex PCR, and TCRdb's table has in-frame clones only and misses some. The V and J calls and the clone size are those of that table, but D and trimming were determined from the DNA. The sample holds more than 140,000 clones; around 86% are singletons and the top ten take around 1.6%. Material: peripheral blood. The receptor was isolated from a human donor in a cohort sampled during active COVID-19.

CDR3 sequence (DNA): TGTGCCAGCAGTCCGGGTACCGCCGGGGAGCTGTTTTTT. Protein sequence: CASSPGTAGELFF. This chain uses TRBV28 with TRBJ2-2, with D hard to call. The CDR3 has 13 residues. CDR1 MDHEN and CDR2 SYDVKM come from the germline V gene. The V end was cut by 5 bases, the J end by 6 bases, with 10 bases between.